Shown below are 20 T cell receptor beta chains from a single sample sequenced in a study of T cell responses to AZD1222 COVID-19 vaccine. Profiling relied on immunoSEQ multiplex PCR, and the TCRdb table lists in-frame clones only, not all of them. The repertoire holds approximately 150,000 clones, with just under 95% as singletons. Sequencing used peripheral blood, obtained on day 0 of AZD1222 vaccination. The receptors were gathered from an adult in good health.

This chain joins TRBV10-3 and TRBJ1-2, with 7 bases matching TRBD1. Germline-derived CDR1 and CDR2 are ENHRY and SYGVKD. The V and J ends lost 4 bases and 0 bases, in that order; junction bases with no gene match: 8. The CDR3 is 16 residues long. CDR3 protein: CAISGFGTAANYGYTF. CDR3 DNA sequence: TGTGCCATCAGTGGGTTTGGGACAGCAGCTAACTATGGCTACACCTTC.

The rearrangement uses TRBV19 and TRBJ1-4; D possibly corresponds to TRBD1 (5 bases). Germline CDR1 LNHDA, CDR2 SQIVND (reference sequence). V was pared by 2 bases and J by 5 bases, with 15 bases between. The CDR3 spans 16 residues. The CDR3 spells CASSISSRGLNEKLFF. In DNA, the CDR3 is TGTGCCAGTAGTATATCGTCGCGGGGACTAAATGAAAAACTGTTTTTT.

This rearrangement joins TRBV5-5 to TRBJ1-1; TRBD1 is a possible D gene (6 bases). The CDR3 is 13 residues long. The V gene's germline CDR1 is SGHKS and CDR2 YYEKEE (reference sequence). The V and J ends lost 0 bases and 11 bases respectively, with 14 bases between them. The DNA of the CDR3 is TGTGCCAGCAGCTTGGAAGGACCCGGGGGCGCTTTCTTT. Translation: CASSLEGPGGAFF.

The sample holds a few counts of this clone. The rearrangement uses TRBV2 and TRBJ1-4; TRBD1 is a possible D gene (5 bases). The CDR3 loop spans 14 amino acids. Between the trimmed V and J ends, which lost 3 bases and 8 bases, there was a span of 13 bases. Germline V lookup: CDR1 SNHLY, CDR2 FYNNEI. The CDR3 sequence: CASSDGGAVEKLFF. As DNA, the CDR3 is TGTGCCAGCAGTGACGGAGGGGCAGTAGAAAAACTGTTTTTT.

This chain joins TRBV6-5 and TRBJ1-5; 10 positions agree with TRBD1. This CDR3 has 14 amino acids. The trim removed 6 bases at V and 6 bases at J, leaving 5 bases unmatched. The V gene's germline CDR1 is MNHEY and CDR2 SVGAGI. The CDR3 spells CASRETGGGQPQHF. The CDR3 DNA sequence: TGTGCCAGCAGGGAGACAGGGGGCGGTCAGCCCCAGCATTTT.

This chain links TRBV6-5 with TRBJ2-3; no clear D. The CDR3 loop spans 14 amino acids. The germline V gene has CDR1 MNHEY and CDR2 SVGAGI. V gave up 0 bases and J gave up 1 base, with 5 bases separating them. The CDR3 loop is CASSYSKGTDTQYF. The CDR3 coding sequence is TGTGCCAGCAGTTACTCGAAAGGCACAGATACGCAGTATTTT.

The gene calls are TRBV6-1 and TRBJ1-2; 11 bases are shared with TRBD1. The CDR3 sequence is 15 residues long. CDR1 MNHNS and CDR2 SASEGT come from the germline V gene. The ends lost 2 bases at V and 3 bases at J; junction bases unmatched: 2. The CDR3 here is CASSEPGQGDYGYTF. CDR3 DNA sequence: TGTGCCAGCAGTGAACCGGGACAGGGGGACTATGGCTACACCTTC.

In its sample, this clone was seen once. The chain uses TRBV6-6 and TRBJ1-1; D possibly corresponds to TRBD1 (6 bases). CDR1 and CDR2 (germline): MNHNY, SVGAGI (reference sequence). CDR3 length equals 15 residues. Between the trimmed V and J ends, which lost 6 bases and 1 base, there was a span of 15 bases. DNA for the CDR3: TGTGCCAGCAGACGAAAACAGGGCACGAACACTGAAGCTTTCTTT. Translation gives CASRRKQGTNTEAFF.

J is TRBJ1-1 and V is TRBV27, with D possibly TRBD1 on 5 matching bases. Germline V lookup: CDR1 MNHEY, CDR2 SMNVEV (reference sequence). Between the trimmed V and J ends, which lost 3 bases and 5 bases, there was a span of 10 bases. This CDR3 spans 13 amino acids. Here the CDR3 reads CASSLGGRTEAFF. The CDR3, as DNA: TGTGCCAGCAGTTTGGGGGGTCGGACTGAAGCTTTCTTT.

This chain uses TRBV25-1 with TRBJ2-1; D perhaps matches TRBD2 (6 bases). Germline CDR1 reads MGHDK; CDR2 reads SYGVNS. The CDR3 runs 16 residues. The V end was cut by 6 bases, the J end by 6 bases, with 21 bases between. DNA for the CDR3: TGTGCCAGCAGCGATGAAAGGAGGGTACGAGGCAATGAGCAGTTCTTC. Protein: CASSDERRVRGNEQFF.

J is TRBJ2-2 and V is TRBV11-3; D gene unclear. V lost 2 bases and J 3 bases, leaving 7 bases between the germline ends. The length of the CDR3 is 14 residues. Germline V CDR1 and CDR2: SGHNT, YENEEA. The DNA for the CDR3 is TGTGCCAGCAGCTTAAATCCGTACACCGGGGAGCTGTTTTTT. Protein sequence: CASSLNPYTGELFF. Drawing the rest from reference TRBV11-3 and TRBJ2-2, the complete variable domain is EAGVVQSPRYKIIEKKQPVAFWCNPISGHNTLYWYLQNLGQGPELLIRYENEEAVDDSQLPKDRFSAERLKGVDSTLKIQPAELGDSAVYLCASSLNPYTGELFFGEGSRLTVL.

This chain links TRBV4-2 with TRBJ1-1; D perhaps matches TRBD1 (6 bases). This CDR3 spans 14 amino acids. V was cut by 0 bases and J by 4 bases, with 9 bases left in between. Germline CDR1 LGHNA, CDR2 YNFKEQ. The CDR3 DNA reads as TGTGCCAGCAGCCAAGATGAGGGGGGCACTGAAGCTTTCTTT. This encodes CASSQDEGGTEAFF.

The chain carries TRBV6-5 and TRBJ1-1; D is ambiguous. Between the trimmed V and J ends, which lost 0 bases and 1 base, there was a span of 6 bases. Germline V CDR1 and CDR2: MNHEY, SVGAGI. The CDR3 consists of 14 residues. The CDR3 loop is CASSYSVANTEAFF. The CDR3 coding sequence is TGTGCCAGCAGTTACTCGGTAGCGAACACTGAAGCTTTCTTT.

The V and J genes are TRBV5-8 and TRBJ1-5; D is undetermined. V was trimmed by 1 base and J by 5 bases, leaving 16 bases between them. Germline V gene data show CDR1 as SGHTS and CDR2 as YDEGEE. CDR3 size: 16 residues. The CDR3 coding sequence is TGTGCCAGCAGCTTGTCACCCGGGATCGGCCATCAGCCCCAGCATTTT. Translated, it gives CASSLSPGIGHQPQHF.

This rearrangement joins TRBV28 to TRBJ1-2; tentatively, D is TRBD1 (6 bases). Deletions cut 4 bases from V and 8 bases from J, with 17 bases between. The CDR3 is 14 amino acids. In germline, CDR1 is MDHEN, CDR2 SYDVKM. CDR3 sequence: CASSSTTGLWGYTF. CDR3 in DNA: TGTGCCAGCAGTTCGACGACAGGTTTATGGGGCTACACCTTC.

CDR3: CASGLVRGIYSNQPQHF. As DNA, the CDR3 is TGTGCTAGTGGTTTGGTACGGGGGATCTATAGCAATCAGCCCCAGCATTTT. The V call is TRBV12-5, the J call TRBJ1-5, with D tentatively TRBD1 (5 bases). Looked up from germline, CDR1 is LGHNT and CDR2 is FRNRAP. Trimming took off 0 bases at V and 0 bases at J, with 12 bases between the two ends. The CDR3 loop spans 17 amino acids.

The rearrangement joins TRBV7-8 to TRBJ1-6, with D hard to call. Germline V CDR1 and CDR2: SGHVS, FQNEAQ. V was clipped by 0 bases and J by 7 bases, with 7 bases between them. The CDR3 has 14 residues. The CDR3 spells CASSLADQNSPLHF. CDR3 DNA sequence: TGTGCCAGCAGCTTAGCGGACCAAAATTCACCCCTCCACTTT.

In this sample, this clone turned up once. This sequence joins TRBV7-8 and TRBJ1-5; 8 bases are a match to TRBD1. The CDR3 spans 15 residues. Germline V lookup: CDR1 SGHVS, CDR2 FQNEAQ. V dropped 2 bases and J dropped 4; count of bases not matched to a gene: 4. The CDR3 protein is CASSLSGGVNQPQHF. The CDR3 DNA is TGTGCCAGCAGCTTATCAGGGGGCGTAAATCAGCCCCAGCATTTT.

This chain connects TRBV6-2 or TRBV6-3 to TRBJ1-2, with no clear D. V lost 0 bases and J 4 bases, leaving 15 bases between the germline ends. In germline, CDR1 is MNHEY, CDR2 SVGEGT. This CDR3 contains 16 residues. The CDR3 coding sequence is TGTGCCAGCAGTTACTCGATGACTGGAGTAGTCTATGGCTACACCTTC. As protein: CASSYSMTGVVYGYTF.

This rearrangement joins TRBV30 to TRBJ2-1, with 10 bases identical to TRBD2. J lost 9 bases, V lost 4 bases, and 9 bases had no gene match. The length of the CDR3 is 14 residues. Looked up from germline, CDR1 is GTSNPN and CDR2 is SVGIG (reference sequence). The CDR3 coding sequence is TGTGCCTGGACTAGAGGAAGACTAGCGGGTGAGCAGTTCTTC. It is translated as CAWTRGRLAGEQFF. Drawing the rest from reference TRBV30 and TRBJ2-1, the complete variable domain is SQTIHQWPATLVQPVGSPLSLECTVEGTSNPNLYWYRQAAGRGLQLLFYSVGIGQISSEVPQNLSASRPQDRQFILSSKKLLLSDSGFYLCAWTRGRLAGEQFFGPGTRLTVL.